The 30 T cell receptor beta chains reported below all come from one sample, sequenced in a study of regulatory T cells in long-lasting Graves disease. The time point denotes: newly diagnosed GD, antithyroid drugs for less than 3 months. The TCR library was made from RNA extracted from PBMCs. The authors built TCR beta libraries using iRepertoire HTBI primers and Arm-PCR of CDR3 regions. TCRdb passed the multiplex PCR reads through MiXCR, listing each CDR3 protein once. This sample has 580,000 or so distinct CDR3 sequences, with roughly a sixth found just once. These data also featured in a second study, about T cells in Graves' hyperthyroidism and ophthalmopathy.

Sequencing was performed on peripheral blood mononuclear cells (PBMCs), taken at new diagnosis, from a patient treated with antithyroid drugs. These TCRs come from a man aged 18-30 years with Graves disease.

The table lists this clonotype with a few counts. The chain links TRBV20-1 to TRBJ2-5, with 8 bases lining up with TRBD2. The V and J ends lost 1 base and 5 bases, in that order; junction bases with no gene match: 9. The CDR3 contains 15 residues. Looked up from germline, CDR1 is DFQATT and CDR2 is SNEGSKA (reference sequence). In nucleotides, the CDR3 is TGCAGTGCTAGAGTAGCGGGAAAGGTCGAGGAGACCCAGTACTTC. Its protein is CSARVAGKVEETQYF.

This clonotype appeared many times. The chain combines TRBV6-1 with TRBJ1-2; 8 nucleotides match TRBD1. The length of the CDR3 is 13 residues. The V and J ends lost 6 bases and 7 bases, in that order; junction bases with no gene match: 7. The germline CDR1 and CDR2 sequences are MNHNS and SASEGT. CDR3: CASRPRGRLGYTF. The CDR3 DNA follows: TGTGCCAGCAGGCCCAGGGGGCGGCTTGGCTACACCTTC.

The DNA of the CDR3 is TGTGCCACCAGTCTGGGTAGCGGGATTGTTACAGATACGCAGTATTTT. This encodes CATSLGSGIVTDTQYF. The chain recombines TRBV24-1 with TRBJ2-3; 8 nucleotides line up with TRBD2. The V and J ends lost 6 bases and 3 bases, in that order; junction bases with no gene match: 10. Germline V gene sequence: CDR1 KGHDR, CDR2 SFDVKD. This CDR3 region has 16 residues.

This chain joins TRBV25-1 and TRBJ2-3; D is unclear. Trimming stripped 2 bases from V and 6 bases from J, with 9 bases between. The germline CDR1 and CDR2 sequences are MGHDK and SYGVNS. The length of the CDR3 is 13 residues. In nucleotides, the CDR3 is TGTGCCAGCAGTGAACTTGAAATGGATACGCAGTATTTT. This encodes CASSELEMDTQYF.

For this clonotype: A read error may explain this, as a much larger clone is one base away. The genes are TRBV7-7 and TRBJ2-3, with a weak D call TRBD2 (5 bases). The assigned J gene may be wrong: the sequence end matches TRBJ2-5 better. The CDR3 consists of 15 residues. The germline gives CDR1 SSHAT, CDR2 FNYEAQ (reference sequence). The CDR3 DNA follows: TGTGCTAGCAGCTTAGCGAGAGGGCCGTCAGAGACCCAGTACTTC. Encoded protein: CASSLARGPSETQYF.

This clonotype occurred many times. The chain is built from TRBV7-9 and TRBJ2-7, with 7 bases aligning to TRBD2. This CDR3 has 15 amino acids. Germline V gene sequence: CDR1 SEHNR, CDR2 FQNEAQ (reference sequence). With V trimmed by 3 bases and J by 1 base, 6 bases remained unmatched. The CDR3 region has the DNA TGTGCCAGCAGCTTTGGGGCGGGAGAATCCTACGAGCAGTACTTC. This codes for CASSFGAGESYEQYF.

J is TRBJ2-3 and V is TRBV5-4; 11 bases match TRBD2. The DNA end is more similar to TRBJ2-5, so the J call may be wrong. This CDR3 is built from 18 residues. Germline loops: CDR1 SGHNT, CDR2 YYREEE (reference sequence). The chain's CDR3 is CASSPGLAGPSPGETQYF. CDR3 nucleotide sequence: TGTGCCAGCAGCCCTGGACTAGCGGGCCCTTCGCCGGGGGAGACCCAGTACTTC.

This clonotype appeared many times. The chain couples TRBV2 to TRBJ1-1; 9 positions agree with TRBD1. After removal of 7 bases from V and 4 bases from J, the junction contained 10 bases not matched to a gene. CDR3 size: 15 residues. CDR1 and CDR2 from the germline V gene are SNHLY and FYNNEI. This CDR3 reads CASIPGQGIATEAFF. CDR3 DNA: TGTGCCAGCATTCCGGGACAGGGAATTGCCACTGAAGCTTTCTTT.

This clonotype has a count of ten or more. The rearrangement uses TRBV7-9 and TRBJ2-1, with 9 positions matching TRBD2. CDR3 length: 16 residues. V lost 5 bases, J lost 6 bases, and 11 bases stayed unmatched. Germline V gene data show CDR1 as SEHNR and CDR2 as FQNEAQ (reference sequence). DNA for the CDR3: TGTGCCAGCAGCGGAGAGGCGGGAGGGCCCTCCAATGAGCAGTTCTTC. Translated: CASSGEAGGPSNEQFF. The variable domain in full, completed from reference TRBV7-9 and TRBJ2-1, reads DTGVSQNPRHKITKRGQNVTFRCDPISEHNRLYWYRQTLGQGPEFLTYFQNEAQLEKSRLLSDRFSAERPKGSFSTLEIQRTEQGDSAMYLCASSGEAGGPSNEQFFGPGTRLTVL.

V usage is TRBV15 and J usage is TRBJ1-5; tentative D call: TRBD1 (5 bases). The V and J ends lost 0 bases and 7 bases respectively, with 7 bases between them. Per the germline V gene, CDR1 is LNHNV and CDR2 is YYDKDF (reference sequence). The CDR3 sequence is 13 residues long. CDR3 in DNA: TGTGCCACCAGCAGAGAGGGGGGACAGCCCCAGCATTTT. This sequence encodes CATSREGGQPQHF.

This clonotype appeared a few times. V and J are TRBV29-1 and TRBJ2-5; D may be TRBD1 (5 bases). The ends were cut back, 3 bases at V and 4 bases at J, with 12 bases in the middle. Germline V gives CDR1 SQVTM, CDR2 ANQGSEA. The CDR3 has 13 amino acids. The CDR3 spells CSVEGLGPETQYF. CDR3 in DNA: TGCAGCGTTGAGGGGCTCGGGCCAGAGACCCAGTACTTC.

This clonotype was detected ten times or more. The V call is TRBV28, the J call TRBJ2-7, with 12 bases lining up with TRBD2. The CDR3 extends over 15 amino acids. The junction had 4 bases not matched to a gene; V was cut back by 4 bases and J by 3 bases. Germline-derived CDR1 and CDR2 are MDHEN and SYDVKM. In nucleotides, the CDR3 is TGTGCCAGCAGTTATGGACTAGCGGGATACTACGAGCAGTACTTC. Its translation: CASSYGLAGYYEQYF.

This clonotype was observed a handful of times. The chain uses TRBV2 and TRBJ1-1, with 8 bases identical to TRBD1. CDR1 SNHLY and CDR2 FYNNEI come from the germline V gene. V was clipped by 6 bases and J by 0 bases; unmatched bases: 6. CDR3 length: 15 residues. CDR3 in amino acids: CASRDREMLNTEAFF. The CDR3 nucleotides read TGTGCCAGCAGGGACAGGGAGATGTTGAACACTGAAGCTTTCTTT.

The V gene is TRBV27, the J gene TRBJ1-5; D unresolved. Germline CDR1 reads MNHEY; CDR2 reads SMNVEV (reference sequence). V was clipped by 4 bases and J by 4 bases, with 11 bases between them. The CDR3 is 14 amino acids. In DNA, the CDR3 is TGTGCCAGCAGTTCGGGGAGATTGAATCAGCCCCAGCATTTT. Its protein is CASSSGRLNQPQHF.

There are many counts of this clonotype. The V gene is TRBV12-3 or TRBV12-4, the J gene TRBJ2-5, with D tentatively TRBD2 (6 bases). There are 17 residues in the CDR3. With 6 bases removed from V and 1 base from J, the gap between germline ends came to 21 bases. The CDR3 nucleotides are TGTGCCAGCAGACCCGGTCGGGGGAGGAATGGCCAAGAGACCCAGTACTTC. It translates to CASRPGRGRNGQETQYF.

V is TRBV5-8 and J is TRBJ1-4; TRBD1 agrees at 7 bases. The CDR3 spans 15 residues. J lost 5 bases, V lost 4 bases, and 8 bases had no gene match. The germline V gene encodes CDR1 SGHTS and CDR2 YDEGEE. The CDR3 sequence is CASSPGQGGNEKLFF. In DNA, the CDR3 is TGTGCCAGCAGCCCCGGGCAGGGGGGGAATGAAAAACTGTTTTTT.

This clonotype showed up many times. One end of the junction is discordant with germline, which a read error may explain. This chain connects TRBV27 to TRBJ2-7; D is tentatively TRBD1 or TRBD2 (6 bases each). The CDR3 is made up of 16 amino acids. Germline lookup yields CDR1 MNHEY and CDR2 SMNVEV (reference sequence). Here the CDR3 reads CASRLSGGAGHAEQYF. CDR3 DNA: TGTGCCAGCAGATTATCCGGCGGGGCGGGACATGCCGAGCAGTACTTC.

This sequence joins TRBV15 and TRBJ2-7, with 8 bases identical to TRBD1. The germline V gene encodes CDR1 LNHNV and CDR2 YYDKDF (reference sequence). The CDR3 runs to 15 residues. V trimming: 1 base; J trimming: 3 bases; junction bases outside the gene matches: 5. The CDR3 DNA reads TGTGCCACCAGCAGAGGGGTCACAGGGGGCTACGAGCAGTACTTC. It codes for CATSRGVTGGYEQYF. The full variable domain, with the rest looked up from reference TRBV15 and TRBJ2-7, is DAMVIQNPRYQVTQFGKPVTLSCSQTLNHNVMYWYQQKSSQAPKLLFHYYDKDFNNEADTPDNFQSRRPNTSFCFLDIRSPGLGDTAMYLCATSRGVTGGYEQYFGPGTRLTVT.

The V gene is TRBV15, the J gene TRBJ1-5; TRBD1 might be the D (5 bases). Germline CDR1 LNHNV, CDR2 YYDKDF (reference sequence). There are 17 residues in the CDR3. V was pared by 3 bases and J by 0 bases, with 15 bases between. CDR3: CATSRGVFSSSNQPQHF. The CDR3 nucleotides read TGTGCCACCAGCAGGGGGGTCTTTAGTTCTAGCAATCAGCCCCAGCATTTT.

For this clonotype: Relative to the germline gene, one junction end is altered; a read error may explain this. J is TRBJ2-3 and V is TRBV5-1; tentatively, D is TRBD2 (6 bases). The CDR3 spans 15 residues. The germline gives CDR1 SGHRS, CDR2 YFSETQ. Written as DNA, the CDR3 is TGCGCCAGCAGCTTGGCCAGTGGTAGCGGATACGAGCGGTACTTC. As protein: CASSLASGSGYERYF.

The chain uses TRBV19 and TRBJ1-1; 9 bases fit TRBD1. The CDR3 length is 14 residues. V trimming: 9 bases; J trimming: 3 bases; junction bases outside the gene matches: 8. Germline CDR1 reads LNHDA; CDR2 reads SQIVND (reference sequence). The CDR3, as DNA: TGTGCCAGCAGCGGGACAGGGTGGGACACTGAAGCTTTCTTT. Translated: CASSGTGWDTEAFF.

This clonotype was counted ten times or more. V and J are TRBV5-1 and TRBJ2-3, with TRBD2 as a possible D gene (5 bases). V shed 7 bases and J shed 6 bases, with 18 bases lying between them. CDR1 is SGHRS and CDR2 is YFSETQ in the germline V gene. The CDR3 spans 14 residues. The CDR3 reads CASPEASKADTQYF. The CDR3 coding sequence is TGCGCCAGCCCGGAGGCATCTAAGGCGGATACGCAGTATTTT.

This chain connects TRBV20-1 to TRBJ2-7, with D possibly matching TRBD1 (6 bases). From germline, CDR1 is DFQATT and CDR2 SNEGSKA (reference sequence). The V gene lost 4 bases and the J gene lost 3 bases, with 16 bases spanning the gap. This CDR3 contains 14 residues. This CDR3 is CSAKVQGEFYEQYF. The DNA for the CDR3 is TGCAGTGCTAAGGTACAGGGTGAGTTCTACGAGCAGTACTTC.

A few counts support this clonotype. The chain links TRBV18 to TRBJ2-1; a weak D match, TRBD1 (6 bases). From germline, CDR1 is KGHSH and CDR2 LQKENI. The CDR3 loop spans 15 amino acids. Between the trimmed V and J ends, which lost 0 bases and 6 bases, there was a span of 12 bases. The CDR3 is CASSPPGQPGNEQFF. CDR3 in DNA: TGTGCCAGCTCACCACCTGGACAGCCGGGCAATGAGCAGTTCTTC.

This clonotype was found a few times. CDR3 DNA: TGCGCCAGCAGCTTGGGCTACCTCGGGAGTTTGTACAATGAGCAGTTCTTC. This translates into CASSLGYLGSLYNEQFF. The chain links TRBV5-1 to TRBJ2-1; weak D call: TRBD2 (6 bases). CDR3 size: 17 residues. CDR1 is SGHRS, CDR2 YFSETQ, per germline. Trimming took 0 bases from V and 4 from J, leaving 17 bases between them.

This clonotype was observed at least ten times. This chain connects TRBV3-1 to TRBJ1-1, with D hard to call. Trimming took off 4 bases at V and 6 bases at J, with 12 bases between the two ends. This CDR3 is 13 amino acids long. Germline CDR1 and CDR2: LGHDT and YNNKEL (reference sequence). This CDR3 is CASSLLNIPEAFF. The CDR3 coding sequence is TGTGCCAGCAGCCTATTAAACATTCCTGAAGCTTTCTTT.

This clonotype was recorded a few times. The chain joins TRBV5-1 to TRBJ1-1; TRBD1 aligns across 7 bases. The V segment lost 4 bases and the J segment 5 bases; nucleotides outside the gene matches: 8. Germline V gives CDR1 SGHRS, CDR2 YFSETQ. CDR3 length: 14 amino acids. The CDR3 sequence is CASSLENRGTEAFF. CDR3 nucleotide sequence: TGCGCCAGCAGCCTTGAAAACAGGGGAACTGAAGCTTTCTTT.

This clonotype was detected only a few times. The CDR3 nucleotides read TGCGCCAGCAGCTTGAACTCGGTAGCGGGAGGGATTGAGACCCAGTACTTC. Protein: CASSLNSVAGGIETQYF. This sequence joins TRBV5-1 and TRBJ2-5, with 11 bases identical to TRBD2. V was clipped by 1 base and J by 5 bases; unmatched bases: 10. The CDR3 runs to 17 residues. Germline CDR1 is SGHRS and CDR2 is YFSETQ.

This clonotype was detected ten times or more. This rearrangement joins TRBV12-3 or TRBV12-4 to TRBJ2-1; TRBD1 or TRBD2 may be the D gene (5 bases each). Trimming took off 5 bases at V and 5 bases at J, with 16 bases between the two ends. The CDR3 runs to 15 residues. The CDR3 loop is CASSPRTGANNEQFF. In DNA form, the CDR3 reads TGTGCCAGCAGTCCCCGGACCGGGGCAAACAATGAGCAGTTCTTC.

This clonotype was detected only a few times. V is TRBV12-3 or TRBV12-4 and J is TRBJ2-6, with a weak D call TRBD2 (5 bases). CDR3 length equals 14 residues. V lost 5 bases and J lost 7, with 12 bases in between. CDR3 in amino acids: CASSPARDANVLTF. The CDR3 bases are TGTGCCAGCAGTCCCGCCCGGGATGCCAACGTCCTGACTTTC.